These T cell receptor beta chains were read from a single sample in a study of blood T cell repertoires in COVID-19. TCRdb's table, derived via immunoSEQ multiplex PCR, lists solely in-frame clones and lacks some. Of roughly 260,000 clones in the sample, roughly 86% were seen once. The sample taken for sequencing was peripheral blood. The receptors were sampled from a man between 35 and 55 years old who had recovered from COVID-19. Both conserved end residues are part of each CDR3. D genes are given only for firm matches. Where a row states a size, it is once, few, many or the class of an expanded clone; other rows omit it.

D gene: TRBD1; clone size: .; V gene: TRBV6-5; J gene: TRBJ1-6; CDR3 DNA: TGTGCCAGCAGTTACTCGGGACAGTTCTATAATTCACCCCTCCACTTT; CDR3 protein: CASSYSGQFYNSPLHF
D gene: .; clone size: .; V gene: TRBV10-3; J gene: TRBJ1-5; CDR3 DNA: TGTGCCATCAGGACGGACAGATCAGGGCCCCAGCATTTT; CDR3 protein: CAIRTDRSGPQHF
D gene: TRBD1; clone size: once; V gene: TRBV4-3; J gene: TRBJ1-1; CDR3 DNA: TGCGCCAGCAGCCAAGAGACAGGGACCCCTGAAGCTTTCTTT; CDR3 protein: CASSQETGTPEAFF
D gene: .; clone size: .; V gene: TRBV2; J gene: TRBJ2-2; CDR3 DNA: TGTGCCAGCAGCGGCAGGCGTAACACCGGGGAGCTGTTTTTT; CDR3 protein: CASSGRRNTGELFF
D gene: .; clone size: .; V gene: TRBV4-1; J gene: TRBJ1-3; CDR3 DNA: TGCGCCAGCAGCCGAGAGGAGCGGAGTGGAAACACCATATATTTT; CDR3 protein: CASSREERSGNTIYF
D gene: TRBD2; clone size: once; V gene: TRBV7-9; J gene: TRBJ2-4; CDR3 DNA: TGTGCCAGCAGCCCAGAGAGTAGCGGGAGGGCCGGGGCCAAAAACATTCAGTACTTC; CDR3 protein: CASSPESSGRAGAKNIQYF
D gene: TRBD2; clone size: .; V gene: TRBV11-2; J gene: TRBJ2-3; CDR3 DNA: TGTGCCAGCAGCTTAGATCAGCAGGGACTAGCGGGAGGAGATACGCAGTATTTT; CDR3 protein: CASSLDQQGLAGGDTQYF
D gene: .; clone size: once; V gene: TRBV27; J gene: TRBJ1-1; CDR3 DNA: TGTGCCAGCAGTTTATTGGGGAGGAGGGCTTTCTTT; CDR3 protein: CASSLLGRRAFF
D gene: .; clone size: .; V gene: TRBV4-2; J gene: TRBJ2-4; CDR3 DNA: TGTGCCAGCAGCCGCCAAAGGGCAGAATCGGGTCGGGGAAACATTCAGTACTTC; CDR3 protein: CASSRQRAESGRGNIQYF
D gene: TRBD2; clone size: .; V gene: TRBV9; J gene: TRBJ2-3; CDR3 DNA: TGTGCCAGCAGCGCCTATAGCGGGGGGGCCTCAGATACGCAGTATTTT; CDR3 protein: CASSAYSGGASDTQYF
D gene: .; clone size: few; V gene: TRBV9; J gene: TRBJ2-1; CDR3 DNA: TGTGCCAGCAGCGCGAGCCGGAGTATATCCTACAATGAGCAGTTCTTC; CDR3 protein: CASSASRSISYNEQFF
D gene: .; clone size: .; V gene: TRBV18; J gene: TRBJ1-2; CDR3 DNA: TGTGCCAGCTCACCACCGGCCAGCGCCTATGGCTACACCTTC; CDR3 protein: CASSPPASAYGYTF
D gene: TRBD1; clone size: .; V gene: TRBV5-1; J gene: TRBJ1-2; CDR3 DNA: TGCGCCAGCAGCTTGACCGGGACAGGGGGCGCTCATAGGGATGGCTACACCTTC; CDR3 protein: CASSLTGTGGAHRDGYTF
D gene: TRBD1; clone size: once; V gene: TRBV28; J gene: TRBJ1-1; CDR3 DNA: TGTGCCAGCAGAAATATGGGACAGGGCAACACTGAAGCTTTCTTT; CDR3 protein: CASRNMGQGNTEAFF
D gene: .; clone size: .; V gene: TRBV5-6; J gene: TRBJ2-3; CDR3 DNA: TGTGCCAGCAGCTTGGTGGGGGGTCGGACAGATACGCAGTATTTT; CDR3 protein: CASSLVGGRTDTQYF
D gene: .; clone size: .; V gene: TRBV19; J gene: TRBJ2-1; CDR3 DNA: TGTGCCAGTAGTATAGCTAGCGAAACCTACAATGAGCAGTTCTTC; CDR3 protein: CASSIASETYNEQFF
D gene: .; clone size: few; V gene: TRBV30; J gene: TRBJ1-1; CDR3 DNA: TGTGCCTGGAGTGCCGGTGGGGCCAGGGCTAACACTGAAGCTTTCTTT; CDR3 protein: CAWSAGGARANTEAFF
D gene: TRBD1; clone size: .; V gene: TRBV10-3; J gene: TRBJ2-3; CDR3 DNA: TGTGCCATCAGAGAGACAGGGGTAGATGATACGCAGTATTTT; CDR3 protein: CAIRETGVDDTQYF
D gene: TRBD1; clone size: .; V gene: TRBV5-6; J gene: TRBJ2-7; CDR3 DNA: TGTGCCAGCAGCGCCACAGGGGTACGCGAGCAGTACTTC; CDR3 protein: CASSATGVREQYF
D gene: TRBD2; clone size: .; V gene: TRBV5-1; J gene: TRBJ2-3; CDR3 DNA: TGCGCCAGCAGCCAGAGAACTAGCGGGGGGGCCTCATGGGATACGCAGTATTTT; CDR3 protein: CASSQRTSGGASWDTQYF
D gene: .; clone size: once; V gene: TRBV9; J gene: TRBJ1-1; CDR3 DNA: TGTGCCAGCAGCGTTGGCAGGGCTAACACTGAAGCTTTCTTT; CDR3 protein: CASSVGRANTEAFF
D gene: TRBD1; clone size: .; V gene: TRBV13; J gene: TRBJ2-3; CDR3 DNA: TGTGCCAGCAGCTCCTCCACCGGGACAGGGCCAGCAGATACGCAGTATTTT; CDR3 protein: CASSSSTGTGPADTQYF
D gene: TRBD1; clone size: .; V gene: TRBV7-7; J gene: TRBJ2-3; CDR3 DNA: TGTGCCAGCAGCCAGGGACAGGGTCCCACAGATACGCAGTATTTT; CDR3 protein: CASSQGQGPTDTQYF
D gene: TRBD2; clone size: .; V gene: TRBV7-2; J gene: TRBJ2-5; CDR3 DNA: TGTGCCAGCAGCTTATTGCGGGGGGGAAGAGAGACCCAGTACTTC; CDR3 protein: CASSLLRGGRETQYF
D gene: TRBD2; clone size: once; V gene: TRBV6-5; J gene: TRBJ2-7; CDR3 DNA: TGTGCCAGCGGCGAGCGGGGGGGCTACGAGCAGTACTTC; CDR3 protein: CASGERGGYEQYF
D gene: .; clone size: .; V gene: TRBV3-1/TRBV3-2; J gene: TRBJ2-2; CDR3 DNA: TGTGCCAGCAGCCTCAAGAGAACCGGGGAGCTGTTTTTT; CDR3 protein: CASSLKRTGELFF
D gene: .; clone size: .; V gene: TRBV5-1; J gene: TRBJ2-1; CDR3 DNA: TGCGCCAGCAGCCCATGGACAGACCCACTGGGGGGGGCCTACAATGAGCAGTTCTTC; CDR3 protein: CASSPWTDPLGGAYNEQFF
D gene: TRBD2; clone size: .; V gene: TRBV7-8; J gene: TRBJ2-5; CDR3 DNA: TGTGCCAGCAGCTTCTCGACTAGCGGGGCTCAAGAGACCCAGTACTTC; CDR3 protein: CASSFSTSGAQETQYF
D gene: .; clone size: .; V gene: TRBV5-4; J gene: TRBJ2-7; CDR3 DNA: TGTGCCAGCAGGGGGCCAGCATCCTACGAGCAGTACTTC; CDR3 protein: CASRGPASYEQYF
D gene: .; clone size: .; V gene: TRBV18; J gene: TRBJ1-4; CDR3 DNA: TGTGCCAGCTCACCACTCGGTCCACAGGGACGGACCTGGGTCAATGAAAAACTGTTTTTT; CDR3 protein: CASSPLGPQGRTWVNEKLFF
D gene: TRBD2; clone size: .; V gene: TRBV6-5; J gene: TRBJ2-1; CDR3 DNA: TGTGCCAGCAGTTATCTTACTAGCGGGAGGCCGGGTGAGCAGTTCTTC; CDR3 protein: CASSYLTSGRPGEQFF
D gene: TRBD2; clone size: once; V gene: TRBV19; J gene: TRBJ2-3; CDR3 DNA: TGTGCCAGTAGTGCCCGGACTAGCGGGGGAACAGATACGCAGTATTTT; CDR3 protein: CASSARTSGGTDTQYF
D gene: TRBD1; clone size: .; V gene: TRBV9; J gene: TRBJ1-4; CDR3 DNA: TGTGCCAGCAGCGTATCTCCGGGACAGGGGCTAAATGAAAAACTGTTTTTT; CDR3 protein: CASSVSPGQGLNEKLFF
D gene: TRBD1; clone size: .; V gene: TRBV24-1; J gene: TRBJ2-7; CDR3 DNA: TGTGCCACCGACTACCCGGGACAGGCCATGGGGGAGCAGTACTTC; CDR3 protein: CATDYPGQAMGEQYF
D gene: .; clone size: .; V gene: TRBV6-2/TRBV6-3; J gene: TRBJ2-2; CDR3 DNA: TGTGCCAGCAGTTTTAGCCCCCCCGGGGAGCTGTTTTTT; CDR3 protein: CASSFSPPGELFF
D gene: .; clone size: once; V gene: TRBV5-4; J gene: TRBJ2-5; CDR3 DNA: TGTGCCACTACTAGGCCTTCCTTGGAGACCCAGTACTTC; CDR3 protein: CATTRPSLETQYF
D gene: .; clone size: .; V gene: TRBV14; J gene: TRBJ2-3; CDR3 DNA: TGTGCCAGCAGCCCGTTAATCGTCGGAGATACGCAGTATTTT; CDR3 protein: CASSPLIVGDTQYF
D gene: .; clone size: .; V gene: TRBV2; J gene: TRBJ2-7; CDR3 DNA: TGTGCCAGCAGTGAAGCTCCAGGTTACTACGAGCAGTACTTC; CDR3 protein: CASSEAPGYYEQYF
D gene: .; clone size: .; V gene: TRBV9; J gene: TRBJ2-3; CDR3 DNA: TGTGCCAGCAGCGTAGGGAAGGCAGGCACGCAGTATTTT; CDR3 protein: CASSVGKAGTQYF
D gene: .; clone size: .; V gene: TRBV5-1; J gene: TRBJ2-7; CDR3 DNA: TGCGCCAGCAGCTTCGGGGGAGGAGGGTACGAGCAGTACTTC; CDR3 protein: CASSFGGGGYEQYF
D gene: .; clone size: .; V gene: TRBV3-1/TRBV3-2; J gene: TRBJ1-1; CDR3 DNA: TGTGCCAGCAGCCCCGGAGGGGGGGCAGCTTTCTTT; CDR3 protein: CASSPGGGAAFF
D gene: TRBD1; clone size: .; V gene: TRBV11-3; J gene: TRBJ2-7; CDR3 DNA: TGTGCCAGCAGCTTGGGACAGGGCGCCGAGCAGTACTTC; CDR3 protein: CASSLGQGAEQYF
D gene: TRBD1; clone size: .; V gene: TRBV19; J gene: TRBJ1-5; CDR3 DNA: TGTGCCAGTAGTATAGACGGACAGGTCAATCAGCCCCAGCATTTT; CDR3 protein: CASSIDGQVNQPQHF
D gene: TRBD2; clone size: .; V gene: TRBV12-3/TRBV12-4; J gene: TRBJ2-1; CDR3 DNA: TGTGCCGCAGCGAGAACGGGGGGTGAGCAGTTCTTC; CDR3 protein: CAAARTGGEQFF
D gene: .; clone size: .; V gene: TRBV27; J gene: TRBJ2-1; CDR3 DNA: TGTGCCAGCAGTCCTCCTAACAGGGCCCCCTACAATGAGCAGTTCTTC; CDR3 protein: CASSPPNRAPYNEQFF
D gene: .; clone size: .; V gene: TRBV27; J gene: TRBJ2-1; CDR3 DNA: TGTGCCAGCTTATCGGGAGACCTTTACAATGAGCAGTTCTTC; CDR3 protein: CASLSGDLYNEQFF
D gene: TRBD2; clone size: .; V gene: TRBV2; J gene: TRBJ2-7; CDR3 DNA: TGTGCCAGCAGTGACCTTAGCGGGAGCTCCTACGAGCAGTACTTC; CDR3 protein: CASSDLSGSSYEQYF
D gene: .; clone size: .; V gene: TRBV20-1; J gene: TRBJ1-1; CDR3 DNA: TGCAGTGCTACAATGAACACTGAAGCTTTCTTT; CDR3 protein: CSATMNTEAFF
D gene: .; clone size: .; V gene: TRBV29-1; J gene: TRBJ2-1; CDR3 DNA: TGCAGCGTTGAGGGCAGCTACAATGAGCAGTTCTTC; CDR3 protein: CSVEGSYNEQFF
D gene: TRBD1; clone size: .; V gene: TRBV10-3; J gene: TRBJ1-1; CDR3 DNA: TGTGCCACGAAAGAAGAGACAGGGACCACTGAAGCTTTCTTT; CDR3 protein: CATKEETGTTEAFF
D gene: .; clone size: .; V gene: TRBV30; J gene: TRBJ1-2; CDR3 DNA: TGTGCCTGGATGACAGGCCCCTATGGCTACACCTTC; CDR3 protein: CAWMTGPYGYTF
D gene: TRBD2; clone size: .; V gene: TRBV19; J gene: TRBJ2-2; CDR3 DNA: TGTGCCAGTACCCCGGGTGCGGGGGGGAACACCGGGGAGCTGTTTTTT; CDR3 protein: CASTPGAGGNTGELFF